These T cell receptor beta chains were read from a single sample in a study of identical twins. TCRdb re-derived calls from the 5' RACE reads in MiXCR, one entry per CDR3 protein. This sample carries under 300,000 distinct CDR3 sequences, about 12% of them seen once, and the ten largest clones take 4%. The sample also formed part of further work on yellow fever vaccine responses in identical twins.

Sequences were obtained from memory (CD45RO+) T cells sorted from blood. The receptor source for this set is a young woman in good health. Both conserved end residues are trimmed from each CDR3.

v_call	j_call	cdr3_aa
TRBV27	TRBJ2-7	ASSVVGTRSHEQY
TRBV30	TRBJ1-2	AWMNRRGGYT
TRBV27	TRBJ1-4	ASSLSRASNEKLF
TRBV3-1	TRBJ1-2	ASSQEGGAVYGYT
TRBV3-1	TRBJ2-6	ASSPHRGQGANVLT
TRBV12-3/TRBV12-4	TRBJ2-3	ASSLGILSTDTQY
TRBV5-5	TRBJ1-6	ASSLLGSYNSPLH
TRBV20-1	TRBJ2-1	SARDRFGSYNEQF
TRBV7-2	TRBJ2-2	ASSLYFDGELF
TRBV28	TRBJ2-7	ASREGGQGVGEQY
TRBV4-3	TRBJ1-1	ASSQDNIRSEAF
TRBV3-1	TRBJ2-3	ASRTKTDTQY
TRBV6-2/TRBV6-3	TRBJ2-3	ASSLDRVLDTQY
TRBV23-1	TRBJ2-2	ASSHSGPRPSGELF
TRBV2	TRBJ1-2	ASSEKVGSYGYT
TRBV7-2	TRBJ1-2	ASRPGRDNGYT
TRBV7-9	TRBJ1-5	ASSLDGGQGQPQH
TRBV19	TRBJ1-5	ASSIEGGNHPQH
TRBV27	TRBJ2-3	ASSPTRLALSTDTQY
TRBV5-4	TRBJ2-2	ASSFRDRGTGELF
TRBV9	TRBJ2-2	ASSVVSGELF
TRBV10-3	TRBJ2-1	AIRTSGAEQF
TRBV25-1	TRBJ2-7	ASSSRGLGEQY
TRBV6-4	TRBJ1-1	ASSDSPGQGATEAF
TRBV7-2	TRBJ2-1	ASSLAGQGTGSEQF
TRBV7-2	TRBJ2-5	ASSLRGKLIETQY
TRBV7-8	TRBJ2-5	ASSFRTSVETQY
TRBV5-1	TRBJ2-7	ASSPDRGRYEQY
TRBV6-5	TRBJ2-7	ASSNVGEQY
TRBV20-1	TRBJ2-1	SASGRLAGGYEQF
TRBV20-1	TRBJ2-1	SAFYDSNEQF
TRBV9	TRBJ2-3	ASSHNSGTSGSSTDTQY
TRBV7-2	TRBJ2-1	ASSPSSGRSYNEQF
TRBV11-2	TRBJ2-3	ASSLRPASGGATDTQY
TRBV6-5	TRBJ2-7	ASSSRSRQY
TRBV20-1	TRBJ2-2	GARDVLAGGNTGELF
TRBV20-1	TRBJ2-1	SARDGLLSYNEQF
TRBV7-9	TRBJ1-4	ASSLGVGQREKLF
TRBV6-5	TRBJ1-4	ASSYGGDNEKLF
TRBV19	TRBJ2-7	ASQDRDRSSYEQY
TRBV7-2	TRBJ2-5	ASSLGLQGVTQY
TRBV28	TRBJ2-1	ASRSGGEEEQF
TRBV5-6	TRBJ2-2	ASSLGLAGKMNTGELF
TRBV28	TRBJ1-2	ASSLPPAGSDYGYT